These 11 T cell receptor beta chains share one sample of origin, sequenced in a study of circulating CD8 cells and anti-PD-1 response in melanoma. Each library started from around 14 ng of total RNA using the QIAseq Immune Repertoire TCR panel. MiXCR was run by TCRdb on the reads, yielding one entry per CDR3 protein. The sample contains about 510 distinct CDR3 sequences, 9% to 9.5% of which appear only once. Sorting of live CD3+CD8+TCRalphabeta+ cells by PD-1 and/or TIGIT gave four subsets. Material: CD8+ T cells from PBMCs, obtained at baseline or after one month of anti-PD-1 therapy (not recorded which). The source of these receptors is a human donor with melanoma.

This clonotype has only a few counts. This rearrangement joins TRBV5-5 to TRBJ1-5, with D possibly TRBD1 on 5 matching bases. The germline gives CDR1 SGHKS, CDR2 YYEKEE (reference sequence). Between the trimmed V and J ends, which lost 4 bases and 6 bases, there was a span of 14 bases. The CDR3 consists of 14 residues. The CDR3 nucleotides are TGTGCCAGCAGCCCAGGGATGGGAGGTCAGCCCCAGCATTTT. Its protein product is CASSPGMGGQPQHF.

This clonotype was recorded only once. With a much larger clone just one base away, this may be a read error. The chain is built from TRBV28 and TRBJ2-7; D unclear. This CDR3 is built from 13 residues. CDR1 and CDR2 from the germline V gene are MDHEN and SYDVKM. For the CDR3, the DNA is TGTGCCTCCAACTTCGATAGGTACTACGAGCAGTGCTTC. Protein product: CASNFDRYYEQCF.

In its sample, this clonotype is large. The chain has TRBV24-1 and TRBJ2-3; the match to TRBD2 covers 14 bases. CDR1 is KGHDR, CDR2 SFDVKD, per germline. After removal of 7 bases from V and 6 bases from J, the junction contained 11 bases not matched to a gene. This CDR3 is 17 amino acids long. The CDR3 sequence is CATSGLAGGSRTDTQYF. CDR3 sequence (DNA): TGTGCCACCAGCGGACTAGCGGGGGGCTCCCGTACGGATACGCAGTATTTT.

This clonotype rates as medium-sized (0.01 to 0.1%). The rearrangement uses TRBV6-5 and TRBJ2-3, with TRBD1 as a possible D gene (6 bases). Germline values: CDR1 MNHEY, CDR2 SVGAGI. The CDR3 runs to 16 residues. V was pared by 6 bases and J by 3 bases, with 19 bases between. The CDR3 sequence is CASSTDRIGLTDTQYF. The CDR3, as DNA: TGTGCCAGCAGCACCGACAGGATCGGGTTGACAGATACGCAGTATTTT.

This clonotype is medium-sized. The CDR3 DNA sequence: TGTGCCAGCAGCTTGACGCGGGCTAGCTCTGGAAACACCATATATTTT. This gives the protein CASSLTRASSGNTIYF. The chain joins TRBV5-5 to TRBJ1-3; no clear D. Germline CDR1 SGHKS, CDR2 YYEKEE (reference sequence). The CDR3 has 16 amino acids. V was pared by 1 base and J by 0 bases, with 11 bases between.

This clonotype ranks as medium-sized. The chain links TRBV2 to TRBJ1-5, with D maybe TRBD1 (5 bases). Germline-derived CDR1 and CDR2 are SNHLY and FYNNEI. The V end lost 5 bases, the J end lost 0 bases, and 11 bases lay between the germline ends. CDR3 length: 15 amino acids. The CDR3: CASSLTVNSNQPQHF. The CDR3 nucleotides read TGTGCCAGCAGTCTGACAGTGAATAGCAATCAGCCCCAGCATTTT.

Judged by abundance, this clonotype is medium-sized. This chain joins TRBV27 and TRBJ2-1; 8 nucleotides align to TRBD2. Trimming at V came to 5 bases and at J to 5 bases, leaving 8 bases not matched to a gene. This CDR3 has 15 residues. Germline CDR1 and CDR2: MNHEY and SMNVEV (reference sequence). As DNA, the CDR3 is TGTGCCAGCAGTCGGCGGGGGGTGGTGGACAATGAGCAGTTCTTC. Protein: CASSRRGVVDNEQFF.

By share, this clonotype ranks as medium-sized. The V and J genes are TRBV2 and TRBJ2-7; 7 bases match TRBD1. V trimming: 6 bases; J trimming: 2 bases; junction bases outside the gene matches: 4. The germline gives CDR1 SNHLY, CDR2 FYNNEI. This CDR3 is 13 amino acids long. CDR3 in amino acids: CASSPTGAYEQYF. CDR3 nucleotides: TGTGCCAGCAGCCCAACAGGGGCCTACGAGCAGTACTTC. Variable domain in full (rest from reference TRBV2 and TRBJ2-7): EPEVTQTPSHQVTQMGQEVILRCVPISNHLYFYWYRQILGQKVEFLVSFYNNEISEKSEIFDDQFSVERPDGSNFTLKIRSTKLEDSAMYFCASSPTGAYEQYFGPGTRLTVT.

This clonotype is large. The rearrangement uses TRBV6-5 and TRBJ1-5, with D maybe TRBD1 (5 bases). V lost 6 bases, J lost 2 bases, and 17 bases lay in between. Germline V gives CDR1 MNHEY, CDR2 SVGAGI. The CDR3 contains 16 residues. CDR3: CASSALGTRGNQPQHF. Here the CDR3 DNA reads TGTGCCAGCAGCGCCCTGGGGACCAGGGGCAATCAGCCCCAGCATTTT.

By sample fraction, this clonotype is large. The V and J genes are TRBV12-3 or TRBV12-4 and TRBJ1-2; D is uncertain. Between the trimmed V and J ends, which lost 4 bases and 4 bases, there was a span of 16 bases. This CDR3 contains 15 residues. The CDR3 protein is CASSSSGRVLYGYTF. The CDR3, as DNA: TGTGCCAGCAGTTCCTCTGGACGGGTACTCTATGGCTACACCTTC.

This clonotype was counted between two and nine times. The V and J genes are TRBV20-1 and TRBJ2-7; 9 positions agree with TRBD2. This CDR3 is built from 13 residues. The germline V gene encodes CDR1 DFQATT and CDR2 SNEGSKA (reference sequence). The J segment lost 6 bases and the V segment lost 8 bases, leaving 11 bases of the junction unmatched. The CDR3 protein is CSSGGPLSLEQYF. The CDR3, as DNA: TGCAGTAGCGGGGGGCCCCTTAGCCTCGAGCAGTACTTC.